Presented here are 12 T cell receptor beta chains from one specimen sequenced in a study of control samples from healthy donors and cancer patients. TCRdb's copy holds only in-frame clones and misses some; the assay was immunoSEQ multiplex PCR. The sample has 150,000 to 160,000 clones; about 94% are singletons. Sequences were obtained from blood. These receptors were taken from a man in his forties or fifties in good health.

The CDR3 here is CASSPWAGEQYF. CDR3 in DNA: TGTGCCAGCAGTCCGTGGGCGGGCGAGCAGTACTTC. V and J are TRBV28 and TRBJ2-7; a weak D match, TRBD2 (5 bases). With 5 bases removed from V and 6 bases from J, the gap between germline ends came to 11 bases. Germline CDR1 reads MDHEN; CDR2 reads SYDVKM. The CDR3 has 12 amino acids.

The chain uses TRBV19 and TRBJ1-2; a weak D match, TRBD1 (6 bases). Trimming left V 7 bases short and J 7 bases short, with 19 bases between. Germline V lookup: CDR1 LNHDA, CDR2 SQIVND (reference sequence). This CDR3 has 14 amino acids. The CDR3 nucleotides are TGTGCCAGTACCATAGATCGGGGGCAAACTGGCTACACCTTC. Protein: CASTIDRGQTGYTF.

CDR3 amino acids: CASSLGPGEFF. The CDR3, as DNA: TGTGCCAGCAGTTTAGGGCCAGGGGAGTTCTTC. The chain couples TRBV12-3 or TRBV12-4 to TRBJ2-1, with a possible D match to TRBD1 (6 bases). This CDR3 comprises 11 residues. The germline V and J ends were trimmed by 1 base and 14 bases, with 9 bases remaining between them.

This chain links TRBV7-8 with TRBJ1-5, with TRBD1 matching 9 bases. This CDR3 has 17 amino acids. Germline V gene sequence: CDR1 SGHVS, CDR2 FQNEAQ. Trimming removed 0 bases from V and 1 base from J; junction bases left unmatched: 4. CDR3 sequence reads: CASSLADRGLSNQPQHF. The CDR3 coding sequence is TGTGCCAGCAGCTTAGCGGACAGGGGACTAAGCAATCAGCCCCAGCATTTT.

The V call is TRBV6-5, the J call TRBJ2-1, with a tentative D call TRBD2 (7 bases). From germline, CDR1 is MNHEY and CDR2 SVGAGI. The CDR3 totals 15 residues. The V end was cut by 2 bases, the J end by 8 bases, with 16 bases between. The CDR3 DNA reads TGTGCCAGCAGTTACGGGGGGGCTAGTTTCGATGAGCAGTTCTTC. It specifies CASSYGGASFDEQFF.

This chain joins TRBV4-3 and TRBJ1-6, with a weak D call TRBD1 (6 bases). The CDR3 runs 14 residues. From germline, CDR1 is LGHNA and CDR2 YSLEER. V lost 2 bases and J lost 11, with 13 bases in between. The CDR3 loop reads CASSQTQGLTPLHF. The CDR3 nucleotides read TGCGCCAGCAGCCAAACACAGGGATTAACACCCCTCCACTTT.

This chain connects TRBV28 to TRBJ1-2; no clear D gene. The CDR3 consists of 14 residues. V lost 4 bases and J 9 bases, leaving 18 bases between the germline ends. From germline, CDR1 is MDHEN and CDR2 SYDVKM. The CDR3 bases are TGTGCCAGCAGTTACGAGCAGGCCGCGGTGCGCTACACCTTC. Encoded protein: CASSYEQAAVRYTF.

This clone is a singleton in its sample. This sequence joins TRBV19 and TRBJ1-1; D not resolved. Trimming cost V 1 base and J 7 bases, with 7 bases left between them. CDR3 size: 12 residues. The germline CDR1 and CDR2 sequences are LNHDA and SQIVND (reference sequence). The chain's CDR3 is CASSIGRSEAFF. The CDR3 DNA reads TGTGCCAGTAGTATAGGCCGCAGTGAAGCTTTCTTT.

V usage is TRBV18 and J usage is TRBJ1-1, with D possibly being TRBD1 (5 bases). The CDR3 contains 13 residues. V was trimmed by 1 base and J by 8 bases, leaving 11 bases between them. CDR1 and CDR2 (germline): KGHSH, LQKENI. CDR3 nucleotides: TGTGCCAGCTCACCACGGGACGGTCAGGAAGCTTTCTTT. As protein: CASSPRDGQEAFF.

This clone was counted a single time. The chain carries TRBV6-5 and TRBJ1-3, with D perhaps TRBD1 (5 bases). CDR3 length: 15 amino acids. V was shortened by 0 bases and J by 4 bases, with 10 bases between the two germline ends. The germline gives CDR1 MNHEY, CDR2 SVGAGI. In DNA, the CDR3 is TGTGCCAGCAGTTACTCGGGGGTGTCGGGAAACACCATATATTTT. Its protein product is CASSYSGVSGNTIYF.

This chain links TRBV6-2 or TRBV6-3 with TRBJ2-1; D is perhaps TRBD2 (6 bases). The CDR3 extends over 13 amino acids. CDR1 is MNHEY, CDR2 SVGEGT, per germline. The V gene lost 4 bases and the J gene lost 3 bases, with 7 bases spanning the gap. CDR3 protein: CASSSGDYNEQFF. DNA of the CDR3: TGTGCCAGCAGTTCGGGAGACTACAATGAGCAGTTCTTC.

The chain uses TRBV4-3 and TRBJ1-4; D unresolved. Germline V gene data show CDR1 as LGHNA and CDR2 as YSLEER. V was cut by 1 base and J by 5 bases, with 11 bases left in between. This CDR3 has 15 amino acids. The CDR3 protein is CASSQGSGVNEKLFF. In DNA, the CDR3 is TGCGCCAGCAGCCAAGGTTCAGGAGTAAATGAAAAACTGTTTTTT.